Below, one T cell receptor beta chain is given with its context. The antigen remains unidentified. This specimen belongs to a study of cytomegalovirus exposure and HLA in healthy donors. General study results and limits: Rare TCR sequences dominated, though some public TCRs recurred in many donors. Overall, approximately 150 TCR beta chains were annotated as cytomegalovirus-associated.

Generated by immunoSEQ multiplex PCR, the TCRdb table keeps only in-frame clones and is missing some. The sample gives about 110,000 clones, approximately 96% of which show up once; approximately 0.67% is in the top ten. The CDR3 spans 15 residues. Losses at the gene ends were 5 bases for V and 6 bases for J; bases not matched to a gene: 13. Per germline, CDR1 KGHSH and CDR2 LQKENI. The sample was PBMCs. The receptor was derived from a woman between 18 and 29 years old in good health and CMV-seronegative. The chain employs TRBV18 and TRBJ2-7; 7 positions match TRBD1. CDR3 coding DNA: TGTGCCAGCTCATTAGTAAAGACAGGGTCGGCCGAGCAGTACTTC. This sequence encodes CASSLVKTGSAEQYF.